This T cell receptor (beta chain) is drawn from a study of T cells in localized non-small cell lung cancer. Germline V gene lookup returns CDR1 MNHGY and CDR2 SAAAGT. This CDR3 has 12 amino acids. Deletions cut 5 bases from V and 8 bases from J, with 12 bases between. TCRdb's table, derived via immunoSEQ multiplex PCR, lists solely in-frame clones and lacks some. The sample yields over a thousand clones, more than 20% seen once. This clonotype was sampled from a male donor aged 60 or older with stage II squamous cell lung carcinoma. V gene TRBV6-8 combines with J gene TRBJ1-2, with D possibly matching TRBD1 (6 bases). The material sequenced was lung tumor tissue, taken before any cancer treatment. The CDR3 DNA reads TGTGCCAGCAGTGAGTACAGGGTCGGCTACACCTTC. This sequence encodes CASSEYRVGYTF.